This is a list of T cell receptor beta chains from one sample in a study of blood T cell repertoires in COVID-19. This table comes from immunoSEQ multiplex PCR, and its TCRdb copy is limited to in-frame clones, with some not included. The data contain about 320,000 clones, approximately 88% of them singletons. The sequenced material came from peripheral blood. All receptors derive from a woman between 25 and 40 years old with COVID-19, enrolled during active disease. The CDR3 runs from the conserved cysteine through the conserved F or W. The order of the fields is clone size, V gene, J gene, D gene, CDR3 DNA, CDR3 protein. The D gene is left open where the match is weak. Rows give clone size only sometimes, using once, few, many, or a class for an expanded clone.

.,TRBV9,TRBJ1-2,.,TGTGCCAGCAGCGTAGGCGACTCGCACTATGGCTACACCTTC,CASSVGDSHYGYTF
.,TRBV2,TRBJ1-3,.,TGTGCCAGCAGAGGGGGTGACACCATATATTTT,CASRGGDTIYF
.,TRBV30,TRBJ1-2,TRBD1,TGTGCCTGGAGTTTGACCCGACAGGGGTCTGAAGGCTACACCTTC,CAWSLTRQGSEGYTF
.,TRBV5-1,TRBJ2-1,TRBD2,TGCGCCAGCAGCTTGGATGCGGGGGGTTCCTACAATGAGCAGTTCTTC,CASSLDAGGSYNEQFF
.,TRBV6-6,TRBJ1-5,TRBD1,TGTGCCAGCAGTCCTTGGGACAGCAGCAATCAGCCCCAGCATTTT,CASSPWDSSNQPQHF
.,TRBV19,TRBJ1-1,TRBD1,TGTGCCAGTAGTCCGAGGGACAGTTACACTGAAGCTTTCTTT,CASSPRDSYTEAFF
few,TRBV24-1,TRBJ1-1,TRBD1,TGTGCCACCAGCGCCCCCGGGACAGGGGACACTGAAGCTTTCTTT,CATSAPGTGDTEAFF
.,TRBV4-2,TRBJ2-1,.,TGTGCCAGCAGCCCGGGACGGGAGAAGTACAATGAGCAGTTCTTC,CASSPGREKYNEQFF
.,TRBV5-6,TRBJ2-3,.,TGTGCCAGCAGCGCACTCACAGATACGCAGTATTTT,CASSALTDTQYF
.,TRBV29-1,TRBJ1-3,.,TGCAGCGTTGCAACAGGGTCTGGAAACACCATATATTTT,CSVATGSGNTIYF
.,TRBV7-9,TRBJ1-2,.,.,CASSPVGRGTF
.,TRBV24-1,TRBJ2-3,TRBD2,TGTGCCACCAGTGACCAGAGCGGGGGGGCATCCGATACGCAGTATTTT,CATSDQSGGASDTQYF
.,TRBV30,TRBJ1-2,TRBD1,TGTGCCTGGAGGCCCACAGGGGATGGCTACACCTTC,CAWRPTGDGYTF
few,TRBV7-9,TRBJ1-2,TRBD1,TGTGCCAGCAGCTTTCTTGGGGGACAGGGTCTATTTGGCTACACCTTC,CASSFLGGQGLFGYTF
.,TRBV7-9,TRBJ1-2,TRBD1,TGTGCCAGCAGCGCGCTACCGGGACAGGGGGTTTATGGCTACACCTTC,CASSALPGQGVYGYTF
.,TRBV15,TRBJ2-3,.,TGTGCCACCAGCAGAACGGAGGCGGCAGATACGCAGTATTTT,CATSRTEAADTQYF
.,TRBV4-1,TRBJ2-5,.,TGCGCCAGCAGCCAAGGGGGGGGCGAAGAGACCCAGTACTTC,CASSQGGGEETQYF
few,TRBV28,TRBJ2-6,.,TGTGCCAGCAGCTCCTCGGGAGGGGGCCTTAGATCTGGGGCCAACGTCCTGACTTTC,CASSSSGGGLRSGANVLTF
.,TRBV6-6,TRBJ1-1,.,TGTGCCAGCAGTTCGTCCTTAGTCGGAGCTTTCTTT,CASSSSLVGAFF
.,TRBV13,TRBJ2-5,TRBD2,TGTGCCAGCAGCCGGGGGGGTGAGACCCAGTACTTC,CASSRGGETQYF
.,TRBV3-1/TRBV3-2,TRBJ2-3,TRBD2,TGTGCCAGCAGCTACCGGAGTCAGCTAGCGGGGCACACAGATACGCAGTATTTT,CASSYRSQLAGHTDTQYF
once,TRBV4-1,TRBJ1-1,TRBD1,TGCGCCAGCAGCCCCCGGGAGGGGGCGCTTACTGAAGCTTTCTTT,CASSPREGALTEAFF
.,TRBV28,TRBJ1-1,.,TGTGCCAGCAGAGCCCTGAACACTGAAGCTTTCTTT,CASRALNTEAFF
.,TRBV29-1,TRBJ2-1,TRBD1,TGCAGCATTAACCGACAGGGATCTAGCAATGAGCAGTTCTTC,CSINRQGSSNEQFF
.,TRBV5-1,TRBJ1-1,TRBD1,TGCGCCAGCAGCCTTCGGACAGGGGGACTCATGAACACTGAAGCTTTCTTT,CASSLRTGGLMNTEAFF
.,TRBV6-5,TRBJ2-5,.,TGTGCCAGCAGTTACGGCCGGACACAAGAGACCCAGTACTTC,CASSYGRTQETQYF
.,TRBV7-9,TRBJ2-1,.,TGTGCCCTAAGTAGTCAGGCCTACAATGAGCAGTTCTTC,CALSSQAYNEQFF
.,TRBV18,TRBJ1-1,.,TGTGCCAGCTCACCAAGCTCTGAAGCTTTCTTT,CASSPSSEAFF
.,TRBV4-2,TRBJ2-1,.,TGTGCCAGCAGCCAAGATTTTGAGCATATCTTC,CASSQDFEHIF
once,TRBV20-1,TRBJ2-5,.,TGCAGTGTGGAGCACCAAGAGACCCAGTACTTC,CSVEHQETQYF
.,TRBV12-3/TRBV12-4,TRBJ2-1,.,TGTGCCAGCAGTTTTACCGCGGACAATGAGCAGTTCTTC,CASSFTADNEQFF
.,TRBV19,TRBJ2-1,TRBD1,TGTGCCAGTAGTATGGGGGACAGGGCCTACAATGAGCAGTTCTTC,CASSMGDRAYNEQFF
.,TRBV9,TRBJ2-1,TRBD2,TGTGCCAGCAGCGTAGTAGCGGGGGAATACAATGAGCAGTTCTTC,CASSVVAGEYNEQFF
.,TRBV10-2,TRBJ1-1,.,TGCGCCAGCAGTAACTACAGGATTTCCATGAACACTGAAGCTTTCTTT,CASSNYRISMNTEAFF
.,TRBV6-2/TRBV6-3,TRBJ2-7,.,TGTGCCAGCAGTTACAGGGGGGGGGCAGTCGAGCAGTACTTC,CASSYRGGAVEQYF
many,TRBV6-5,TRBJ1-1,.,TGTGCCAGCAGTTACTCGAACAGGCCCAACACTGAAGCTTTCTTT,CASSYSNRPNTEAFF
.,TRBV29-1,TRBJ2-7,TRBD2,TGCAGCGTTGAATCAGGACTAGCCCCCTACGAGCAGTACTTC,CSVESGLAPYEQYF
.,TRBV4-1,TRBJ1-4,TRBD1,TGCGCCAGCAGCCAAACCCTCCCGGGACAGGGAATGGATGAAAAACTGTTTTTT,CASSQTLPGQGMDEKLFF
.,TRBV30,TRBJ1-2,.,TGTGCCTGGAGGAAGTATCAGGGTATTAACTATGGCTACACCTTC,CAWRKYQGINYGYTF
.,TRBV9,TRBJ1-2,.,TGTGCCAGCACCGATCAGCCGGCAGGAGGTGGCTACACCTTC,CASTDQPAGGGYTF
.,TRBV9,TRBJ1-4,.,TGTGCCAGCAGCGTAGCACAGAGAACTAATGAAAAACTGTTTTTT,CASSVAQRTNEKLFF
once,TRBV6-1,TRBJ1-4,.,TGTGCCAGCAGTGAAGCGCGGGGTTCGCAAAAACTGTTTTTT,CASSEARGSQKLFF
.,TRBV12-3/TRBV12-4,TRBJ1-2,.,TGTGCCAGCAGTAAATATACTAACTATGGCTACACCTTC,CASSKYTNYGYTF
.,TRBV9,TRBJ1-2,.,TGTGCCAGCAGCGAGACTCTTGGACAAAGCTATGGCTACACCTTC,CASSETLGQSYGYTF
.,TRBV30,TRBJ1-4,.,TGTGCCTGGAGTAACGCGGGGACCGGTGAAAAACTGTTTTTT,CAWSNAGTGEKLFF
.,TRBV7-2,TRBJ1-2,.,TGTGCCAGCAGCTTAGCAGGCAGCGGCTATGGCTACACCTTC,CASSLAGSGYGYTF
.,TRBV7-2,TRBJ1-1,.,TGTGCCAGCAGCTTCAGGACAGTGAAGAACACTGAAGCTTTCTTT,CASSFRTVKNTEAFF
few,TRBV28,TRBJ2-1,TRBD2,TGTGCCAGCAGTTTTCTAGCGGGGTGGGACAATGAGCAGTTCTTC,CASSFLAGWDNEQFF